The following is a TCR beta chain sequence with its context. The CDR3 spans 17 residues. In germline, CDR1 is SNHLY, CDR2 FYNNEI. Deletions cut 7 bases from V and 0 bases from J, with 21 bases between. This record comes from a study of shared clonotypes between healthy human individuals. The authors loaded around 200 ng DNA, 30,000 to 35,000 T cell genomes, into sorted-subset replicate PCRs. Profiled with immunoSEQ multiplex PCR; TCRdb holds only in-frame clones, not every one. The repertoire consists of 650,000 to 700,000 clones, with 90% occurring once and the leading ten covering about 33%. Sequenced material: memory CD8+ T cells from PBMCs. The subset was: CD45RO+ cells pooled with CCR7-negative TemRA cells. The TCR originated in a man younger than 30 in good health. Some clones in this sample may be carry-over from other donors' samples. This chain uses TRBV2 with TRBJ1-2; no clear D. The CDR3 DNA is TGTGCCAGCACCGAACCACTAAATAGAGGAGCTAACTATGGCTACACCTTC. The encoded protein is CASTEPLNRGANYGYTF. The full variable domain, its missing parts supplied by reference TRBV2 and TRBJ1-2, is EPEVTQTPSHQVTQMGQEVILRCVPISNHLYFYWYRQILGQKVEFLVSFYNNEISEKSEIFDDQFSVERPDGSNFTLKIRSTKLEDSAMYFCASTEPLNRGANYGYTFGSGTRLTVV.